The 22 T cell receptor beta chains presented below share a single source sample, sequenced in a study of blood T cell repertoires in COVID-19. TCRdb's copy holds only in-frame clones and misses some; the assay was immunoSEQ multiplex PCR. Of about 200,000 clones listed, 86% were seen once; the top ten hold 5.6%. The sequencing input was PBMCs or T cells enriched from blood (not recorded which). The source of these receptors is a man aged 40-49 years with acute COVID-19.

CDR3 DNA sequence: TGTGCCAGCAGTTACCCATCCGGACAGGCTGGGGCCAACGTCCTGACTTTC. Translating gives CASSYPSGQAGANVLTF. J is TRBJ2-6 and V is TRBV6-2 or TRBV6-3; 7 bases match TRBD1. The junction had 6 bases not matched to a gene; V was cut back by 2 bases and J by 2 bases. Germline V lookup: CDR1 MNHEY, CDR2 SVGEGT. The CDR3 runs to 17 residues.

This sequence joins TRBV4-1 and TRBJ2-7; TRBD1 agrees at 8 bases. This CDR3 is 18 amino acids long. V lost 1 base, J lost 0 bases, and 11 bases stayed unmatched. CDR1 is MGHRA and CDR2 is YSYEKL in the germline V gene. CDR3 nucleotide sequence: TGCGCCAGCAGCCAAGTTTATTTTGGACAGGGTAGCTCCTACGAGCAGTACTTC. Translated, it gives CASSQVYFGQGSSYEQYF.

The table lists this clone with a few counts. The J gene is TRBJ1-1, the V gene TRBV29-1, with no clear D. Deletions cut 0 bases from V and 4 bases from J, with 12 bases between. The CDR3 has 14 amino acids. Per germline, CDR1 SQVTM and CDR2 ANQGSEA. The CDR3 DNA reads TGCAGCGTTGAAGATGGCAGGTACGGCACTGAAGCTTTCTTT. As protein: CSVEDGRYGTEAFF.

This chain uses TRBV14 with TRBJ2-3, with 9 bases that match TRBD2. Losses at the gene ends were 10 bases for V and 3 bases for J; bases not matched to a gene: 2. Germline V gives CDR1 SGHDN, CDR2 FVKESK. This CDR3 spans 12 amino acids. CDR3 amino acids: CATSGITDTQYF. As DNA, the CDR3 is TGTGCCACTAGCGGGATTACAGATACGCAGTATTTT.

As to this clone: Other nucleotide sequences in the sample specify the same CDR3. The chain employs TRBV3-1 (or the pseudogene TRBV3-2) and TRBJ1-1; 8 bases line up with TRBD1. The CDR3 runs to 15 residues. V shed 1 base, J shed 1 base, and the junction held 2 bases outside the gene matches. Germline lookup yields CDR1 LGHDT and CDR2 YNNKEL (reference sequence). This CDR3 reads CASSQAGTGNTEAFF. CDR3 nucleotide sequence: TGTGCCAGCAGCCAAGCCGGGACAGGGAACACTGAAGCTTTCTTT.

V usage is TRBV5-1 and J usage is TRBJ1-1; 7 bases are shared with TRBD1. Germline V lookup: CDR1 SGHRS, CDR2 YFSETQ. The CDR3 covers 13 residues. V lost 6 bases, J lost 1 base, and 3 bases stayed unmatched. CDR3 in DNA: TGCGCCAGCACCACAGGGGAGAACACTGAAGCTTTCTTT. It encodes CASTTGENTEAFF.

The gene calls are TRBV6-5 and TRBJ2-7; 10 bases align to TRBD2. Germline V gene sequence: CDR1 MNHEY, CDR2 SVGAGI. Unmatched junction bases numbered 11, after V lost 6 bases and J lost 6 bases. CDR3 size: 15 residues. CDR3 bases: TGTGCCAGCAGCCCCCTGGCTAGCGGGAGAGGCGAGCAGTACTTC. This translates into CASSPLASGRGEQYF.

This chain connects TRBV27 to TRBJ2-1; the D gene is possibly TRBD2 (6 bases). The CDR3 consists of 15 residues. Trimming pared 3 bases from V and 5 bases from J, leaving 14 bases between. The germline CDR1 and CDR2 sequences are MNHEY and SMNVEV (reference sequence). This CDR3 is CASSFMAGSHNEQFF. CDR3 nucleotides: TGTGCCAGCAGTTTCATGGCGGGATCCCACAATGAGCAGTTCTTC.

The chain employs TRBV7-3 and TRBJ2-3; D is unresolved. CDR1 is SGHTA, CDR2 FQGTGA, per germline. V was shortened by 1 base and J by 3 bases, with 11 bases between the two germline ends. This CDR3 has 15 amino acids. The CDR3 loop is CASSLSWSRTDTQYF. The CDR3 DNA follows: TGTGCCAGCAGCTTAAGTTGGTCGAGAACAGATACGCAGTATTTT.

This clone appeared a single time. The CDR3 nucleotides are TGTGCCAGCTCACCGGGACAGGGGGCTATACAAGAGACCCAGTACTTC. This encodes CASSPGQGAIQETQYF. The chain joins TRBV18 to TRBJ2-5; 12 nucleotides match TRBD1. V was clipped by 3 bases and J by 2 bases; unmatched bases: 4. The CDR3 has 16 residues. Germline CDR1 reads KGHSH; CDR2 reads LQKENI.

V and J are TRBV4-3 and TRBJ2-2, with 7 positions matching TRBD2. The CDR3 sequence is 17 residues long. V lost 0 bases, J lost 4 bases, and 8 bases stayed unmatched. Germline CDR1 reads LGHNA; CDR2 reads YSLEER. The CDR3 region is CASSQDRLAERTGELFF. The DNA for the CDR3 is TGCGCCAGCAGCCAAGATCGCCTAGCGGAGCGCACCGGGGAGCTGTTTTTT.

This chain links TRBV18 with TRBJ1-2, with D uncertain. Germline lookup yields CDR1 KGHSH and CDR2 LQKENI. There are 13 residues in the CDR3. The germline V and J ends were trimmed by 6 bases and 3 bases, with 11 bases remaining between them. The CDR3 spells CASSPREDYGYTF. The CDR3 DNA sequence: TGTGCCAGCTCCCCGCGGGAGGACTATGGCTACACCTTC.

The V call is TRBV28, the J call TRBJ2-3; no clear D gene. The CDR3 has 13 amino acids. Trimming shortened V by 1 base and J by 2 bases, and 4 bases separated the two germline ends. The germline CDR1 and CDR2 sequences are MDHEN and SYDVKM. In nucleotides, the CDR3 is TGTGCCAGCAGTTTATCGTTCACAGATACGCAGTATTTT. It specifies CASSLSFTDTQYF.

The chain links TRBV7-2 to TRBJ2-5; possibly TRBD1 for D (5 bases). Germline lookup yields CDR1 SGHTA and CDR2 FQGNSA. Trimming removed 5 bases at V and 1 base at J, with 11 bases between. The CDR3 extends over 14 amino acids. This CDR3 reads CASSPRTTQETQYF. In DNA form, the CDR3 reads TGTGCCAGCAGCCCCAGGACAACCCAAGAGACCCAGTACTTC.

V is TRBV6-5 and J is TRBJ2-5, with TRBD1 matching over 9 bases. The V gene's germline CDR1 is MNHEY and CDR2 SVGAGI. The CDR3 loop spans 13 amino acids. The V segment lost 8 bases and the J segment 1 base; nucleotides outside the gene matches: 2. CDR3 region: CASGTGTQETQYF. The CDR3, as DNA: TGTGCCAGCGGGACAGGGACCCAAGAGACCCAGTACTTC.

This clone was seen once. The V call is TRBV19, the J call TRBJ2-3, with 13 bases lining up with TRBD2. Germline values: CDR1 LNHDA, CDR2 SQIVND (reference sequence). V shed 6 bases, J shed 7 bases, and the junction held 13 bases outside the gene matches. The CDR3 extends over 17 amino acids. The CDR3 protein is CASSLLRTSGSVYTQYF. The CDR3, as DNA: TGTGCCAGTAGCCTCCTACGGACTAGCGGGAGTGTCTATACGCAGTATTTT.

The chain recombines TRBV7-6 with TRBJ1-6, with 9 bases lining up with TRBD1. J was trimmed by 0 bases and V by 1 base; bases with no gene match: 7. The germline gives CDR1 SGHVS, CDR2 FNYEAQ. This CDR3 contains 19 residues. The CDR3 is CASSLDRGRKGSYNSPLHF. DNA for the CDR3: TGTGCCAGCAGCTTAGACAGGGGGCGAAAGGGCTCCTATAATTCACCCCTCCACTTT.

This chain uses TRBV6-5 with TRBJ1-2; unclear D gene. Germline lookup yields CDR1 MNHEY and CDR2 SVGAGI. The V gene lost 4 bases and the J gene lost 2 bases, with 11 bases spanning the gap. CDR3 size: 14 residues. CDR3 protein: CASSLGVGNYGYTF. CDR3 nucleotides: TGTGCCAGCAGTTTGGGTGTCGGGAACTATGGCTACACCTTC.

In its sample, this clone was seen a few times. CDR3 sequence: CAGGEGGDTQYF. The CDR3 DNA follows: TGTGCCGGAGGCGAGGGAGGCGATACGCAGTATTTT. The gene calls are TRBV15 and TRBJ2-3, with D possibly being TRBD2 (6 bases). The V and J ends lost 11 bases and 6 bases respectively, with 15 bases between them. Germline loops: CDR1 LNHNV, CDR2 YYDKDF (reference sequence). This CDR3 has 12 residues.

This clone was observed a handful of times. This chain connects TRBV14 to TRBJ2-2; weak D call: TRBD2 (6 bases). This CDR3 region has 15 residues. Per germline, CDR1 SGHDN and CDR2 FVKESK. The V end was cut by 2 bases, the J end by 4 bases, with 11 bases between. As DNA, the CDR3 is TGTGCCAGCAGCCAATCTTGGGGAGGCACCGGGGAGCTGTTTTTT. The encoded protein is CASSQSWGGTGELFF.

The V and J genes are TRBV4-3 and TRBJ1-5; D possibly corresponds to TRBD1 (6 bases). V was pared by 0 bases and J by 4 bases, with 16 bases between. Germline loops: CDR1 LGHNA, CDR2 YSLEER. This CDR3 region has 17 residues. The CDR3 sequence is CASSQDSGRGLNQPQHF. The CDR3 coding sequence is TGCGCCAGCAGCCAAGATAGTGGCAGGGGTTTGAATCAGCCCCAGCATTTT.

This chain uses TRBV28 with TRBJ1-2; tentatively, D is TRBD1 (6 bases). The ends were cut back, 5 bases at V and 4 bases at J, with 23 bases in the middle. The V gene's germline CDR1 is MDHEN and CDR2 SYDVKM. CDR3 size: 17 residues. The CDR3 sequence is CASSAPQGRRSSYGYTF. DNA for the CDR3: TGTGCCAGCAGTGCTCCACAGGGAAGGCGGTCTAGCTATGGCTACACCTTC.